This is a list of T cell receptor beta chains from one sample in a study of T cell repertoires in cytomegalovirus infection. TCRdb used MiXCR to reprocess the reads, holding one entry per CDR3 protein. The sample lists under 200,000 distinct CDR3 sequences; nearly 9.5% were seen once. The material sequenced was PBMCs. The receptors originated from a human donor in good health (CMV status not recorded). Some clones in this sample may be carry-over from other donors' samples. Both conserved end residues are part of each CDR3. D genes are given only for firm matches. A row's size may be missing; if present it is once, few, many or a size class.

V: TRBV20-1; D: -; J: TRBJ1-3; size: few; DNA: TGCAGTGCCGACCTGGGAGGCTCTGGAAACACCATATATTTT; CDR3: CSADLGGSGNTIYF
V: TRBV29-1; D: TRBD1; J: TRBJ2-1; size: few; DNA: TGCAGCGTTGAGTATTTAGGACAGGGGTCCTACAATGAGCAGTTCTTC; CDR3: CSVEYLGQGSYNEQFF
V: TRBV27; D: -; J: TRBJ1-5; size: few; DNA: TGTGCCAGCAGTTTAATGGGTCAGCCCCAGCATTTT; CDR3: CASSLMGQPQHF
V: TRBV7-2; D: -; J: TRBJ1-5; size: few; DNA: TGTGCCAGCAGCTTAGTCGGGGGCCGGCAGAATCAGCCCCAGCATTTT; CDR3: CASSLVGGRQNQPQHF
V: TRBV29-1; D: TRBD1; J: TRBJ1-2; size: few; DNA: TGCACCGGAGGAGGGGGCTCCTATGGCTACACCTTC; CDR3: CTGGGGSYGYTF
V: TRBV28; D: -; J: TRBJ2-7; size: few; DNA: TGTGCCAGCAGTTTAGGGTTACAAATTGCCCCCTACGAGCAGTACTTC; CDR3: CASSLGLQIAPYEQYF
V: TRBV7-2; D: -; J: TRBJ2-4; size: few; DNA: TGTGCCAGCAGCTTAGGGGGTCTAGCCAAAAACATTCAGTACTTC; CDR3: CASSLGGLAKNIQYF
V: TRBV7-2; D: TRBD2; J: TRBJ2-1; size: many; DNA: TGTGCCAGCAGCACACGGACTAGCGGGGGGGCCCTCAATGAGCAGTTCTTC; CDR3: CASSTRTSGGALNEQFF
V: TRBV18; D: -; J: TRBJ1-2; size: few; DNA: TGTGCCAGCTCACCAGAGGTCCAGGCGAACTATGGCTACACCTTC; CDR3: CASSPEVQANYGYTF
V: TRBV7-3; D: TRBD2; J: TRBJ2-5; size: many; DNA: TGTGCCAGCAGCTTAACTAGTATTCCTAGCGGGAGATTCGGAGAGACCCAGTACTTC; CDR3: CASSLTSIPSGRFGETQYF
V: TRBV12-3/TRBV12-4; D: -; J: TRBJ1-1; size: -; DNA: TGTGCCAGCAGTTTCGCCTCGTGGGGTTGGGGTGAAGCTTTCTTT; CDR3: CASSFASWGWGEAFF